This T cell receptor (beta chain) was identified during a study of blood T cell repertoires in COVID-19. Clones were sequenced by immunoSEQ multiplex PCR, and TCRdb holds only the in-frame ones, with some missing. The data contain over 60,000 clones, around nine tenths of them singletons. CDR1 is GTSNPN, CDR2 SVGIG, per germline (reference sequence). V lost 1 base and J lost 4, with 12 bases in between. CDR3 length equals 14 residues. The chain recombines TRBV30 with TRBJ2-3, with D possibly matching TRBD2 (5 bases). Sequenced: peripheral blood. The sequence came from a man aged 65-85 years with active or convalescent COVID-19. The chain's CDR3 is CAWSAGLVPDTQYF. As DNA, the CDR3 is TGTGCCTGGAGTGCGGGATTGGTGCCAGATACGCAGTATTTT. Looking up the rest from reference TRBV30 and TRBJ2-3 gives the full variable domain: SQTIHQWPATLVQPVGSPLSLECTVEGTSNPNLYWYRQAAGRGLQLLFYSVGIGQISSEVPQNLSASRPQDRQFILSSKKLLLSDSGFYLCAWSAGLVPDTQYFGPGTRLTVL.